The 4 T cell receptor beta chains below were found in one sample sequenced in a study of cytomegalovirus exposure and HLA in healthy donors. It was with 60 Vbeta and 13 Jbeta primers that the PCR ran. The assay was immunoSEQ multiplex PCR, and TCRdb's table has in-frame clones only and misses some. The profile shows 150,000 to 200,000 clones, roughly three quarters of them singletons. Sequences were obtained from PBMCs. The receptors were sampled from a woman between 45 and 60 years old in good health and CMV-seropositive.

This sequence joins TRBV19 and TRBJ2-3; 10 bases fit TRBD2. Germline CDR1 and CDR2: LNHDA and SQIVND (reference sequence). The J segment lost 0 bases and the V segment lost 5 bases, leaving 11 bases of the junction unmatched. The CDR3 is 18 residues long. CDR3 bases: TGTGCCAGTAGTGGGGCTAGCGGGGGCCACCCTAGCACAGATACGCAGTATTTT. Its translation: CASSGASGGHPSTDTQYF.

The chain recombines TRBV27 with TRBJ1-2; D is ambiguous. The V gene's germline CDR1 is MNHEY and CDR2 SMNVEV (reference sequence). This CDR3 is built from 15 residues. Deletions cut 0 bases from V and 2 bases from J, with 10 bases between. CDR3 protein: CASSLSSRFNYGYTF. As DNA, the CDR3 is TGTGCCAGCAGTTTATCGTCTCGTTTCAACTATGGCTACACCTTC.

About this clone itself: Sequence at one end of the junction differs from germline and may be a read error. Written as DNA, the CDR3 is TGTTCCAGCAGCCCCCGACAGGGGAGAACTGAAGCTTTCTTT. Amino acids: CSSSPRQGRTEAFF. V is TRBV7-9 and J is TRBJ1-1; 8 positions agree with TRBD1. Per the germline V gene, CDR1 is SEHNR and CDR2 is FQNEAQ (reference sequence). CDR3 length equals 14 residues.

CDR3 sequence: CASSPGGGTDTQYF. In nucleotides, the CDR3 is TGCGCCAGCAGTCCCGGGGGGGGCACAGATACGCAGTATTTT. The chain employs TRBV10-1 and TRBJ2-3, with 8 bases that match TRBD2. CDR1 is WNHNN and CDR2 is SYGVQD in the germline V gene (reference sequence). J lost 1 base, V lost 5 bases, and 2 bases had no gene match. This CDR3 contains 14 residues.